This T cell receptor (beta chain) is drawn from a study of blood T cell repertoires in COVID-19. Study details: Sites across the United States, Italy and Spain contributed samples from acute and convalescent COVID-19. From T cells, B-cell-depleted T cells, or PBMCs came the material, which was cDNA or gDNA.

In the source study's methods: Reference gene primer amplification gave estimated nucleated cell counts. Clones were sequenced by immunoSEQ multiplex PCR, and TCRdb holds only the in-frame ones, with some missing. For V, J and clone size, that table is used; D and trimming come from the DNA. Altogether over 65,000 clones are present, more than 75% being singletons, with the ten largest covering around 10%. The V gene's germline CDR1 is MNHNS and CDR2 SASEGT. CDR3 length: 17 residues. V gave up 1 base and J gave up 4 bases; unmatched junction bases: 8. The chain couples TRBV6-1 to TRBJ1-5; 9 bases map to TRBD1. The TCR was taken from a human donor in a cohort sampled during active COVID-19. Sequencing used peripheral blood. CDR3: CASSEGRQGVRNQPQHF. The DNA for the CDR3 is TGTGCCAGCAGTGAAGGGCGACAGGGGGTGAGAAATCAGCCCCAGCATTTT.